The rows below give T cell receptor beta chains drawn from one sample of a study of regulatory T cells in long-lasting Graves disease. TCRdb re-called the multiplex PCR reads through MiXCR, storing one row per CDR3 protein. The repertoire holds some 440,000 distinct CDR3 sequences, with about 20% as singletons. The sequences come from peripheral blood mononuclear cells (PBMCs), collected when the disease was refractory, from a patient treated with antithyroid drugs. All receptors come from a female donor with Graves disease. CDR3s include the opening cysteine and the closing phenylalanine or tryptophan. D genes are given only for firm matches. Rows give clone size only sometimes, using once, few, many, or a class for an expanded clone.

clone_size,v_call,j_call,d_call,cdr3_nt,cdr3_aa
few,TRBV4-1,TRBJ2-2,NA,TGCGCCAGCAGCCTAATGACTGAGAACACCGGGGAGCTGTTTTTT,CASSLMTENTGELFF
many,TRBV28,TRBJ2-7,NA,TGTGCCAGCAGTTCAAGGACCGAGGGTGGCTACGAGCAGTACTTC,CASSSRTEGGYEQYF
NA,TRBV20-1,TRBJ2-5,TRBD2,TGCAGTGCCCAGGTACCTAGCGGGCAAGAGACCCAGTACTTC,CSAQVPSGQETQYF
many,TRBV27,TRBJ1-1,NA,TGTGCCAGCAGCCCTAGGAAAGGGCCCTCTGAAGCTTTCTTT,CASSPRKGPSEAFF
few,TRBV9,TRBJ2-6,NA,TGTGCCAGCACCCGAGGGACATTGGGGGCCAACGTCCTGACTTTC,CASTRGTLGANVLTF
NA,TRBV10-3,TRBJ2-3,NA,TGTGCCATCAGCCTCGGCGGGGATACGCAGTATTTT,CAISLGGDTQYF
few,TRBV7-3,TRBJ2-7,NA,TGTGCCAGCAGCTTAATCGCGGGAAGCTCCTACGAGCAGTACTTC,CASSLIAGSSYEQYF
many,TRBV2,TRBJ1-2,TRBD1,TGTGCCAGCAGTTGGGCAGGGGGCGAAGGCTACACCTTC,CASSWAGGEGYTF
once,TRBV7-2,TRBJ1-2,NA,TGTGCCAGCAGCTTAGGAGGGAGAAACAGGCGCCGTTCTAACTATGGCTACACCTTC,CASSLGGRNRRRSNYGYTF
NA,TRBV20-1,TRBJ1-1,NA,TGCAGGGGTGGAGGGAACACTGAAGCTTTCTTT,CRGGGNTEAFF
NA,TRBV7-9,TRBJ2-5,TRBD1,TGTGCCAGCACCCCAGGGGGAGTCCTGACCCAGTACTTC,CASTPGGVLTQYF
NA,TRBV6-1,TRBJ1-2,NA,TGTGCCAGCAGTCCGACTGGATTAGGTCGGGGCTACACCTTC,CASSPTGLGRGYTF
many,TRBV6-1,TRBJ1-4,NA,TGTGCCAGCAGCACAAGAGACGGAGCAACTAATGAAAAACTGTTTTTT,CASSTRDGATNEKLFF
many,TRBV12-3/TRBV12-4,TRBJ1-2,NA,TGTGCCAGCAGTTTCCATCTGCTCGGGGGTCAACCGGGGACTAACTATGGCTACACCTTC,CASSFHLLGGQPGTNYGYTF
NA,TRBV30,TRBJ1-5,TRBD1,TGTGCCTGGAGTCGGACAGGGGTCAATCAGCCCCAGCATTTT,CAWSRTGVNQPQHF
many,TRBV11-2,TRBJ2-7,NA,TGTGCCAGCAGCTCCCACCGCGGAAAGACCTACGAGCAGTACTTC,CASSSHRGKTYEQYF
many,TRBV12-5,TRBJ2-6,NA,TGTGCTAGTGGCCTCGTAAGGGCCGGCGCTCCTGGGGCCAACGTCCTGACTTTC,CASGLVRAGAPGANVLTF
many,TRBV28,TRBJ2-7,TRBD2,TGTGCCACTCAGCGGGGGGGTTACGAGCAGTACTTC,CATQRGGYEQYF
many,TRBV12-3/TRBV12-4,TRBJ1-6,NA,TGTGCCAGCAGTTTAAGAAGCAGCTCCTATAATTCACCCCTCCACTTT,CASSLRSSSYNSPLHF
many,TRBV5-8,TRBJ2-7,NA,TGTGCCAGCATAGTATCCAGGATCCCCTCCTACGAGCAGTACTTC,CASIVSRIPSYEQYF
few,TRBV24-1,TRBJ1-5,NA,TGTGCCACCAGTGATTACGCAGGGATTCAGCCCCAGCATTTT,CATSDYAGIQPQHF
few,TRBV28,TRBJ2-7,NA,TGTGCCAGTGCGACCTTACTCGGGCAGTACTTC,CASATLLGQYF
many,TRBV11-1,TRBJ2-7,NA,TGTGCCAGCAGCTGGGACGGAGCCTACGAGCAGTACTTC,CASSWDGAYEQYF
NA,TRBV6-2/TRBV6-3,TRBJ1-6,NA,TGTGCCAGCAGTGAATTGGGGAGCTCCTATAATTCACCCCTCCACTTT,CASSELGSSYNSPLHF